This T cell receptor (beta chain) was observed in a study of T cell responses to AZD1222 COVID-19 vaccine. Study-level information: The analysis combined second doses at about 4 or about 12 weeks. Study-wide findings and caveats: Of the AZD1222 recipients, only five to seven were seropositive at baseline. Across spike, vaccine-associated CD4 TCRs were found, dominant at 160-218 and 743-854. The sample set comprised mostly white British donors with more females, and clonal diversity was possibly underestimated.

Sequencing used immunoSEQ multiplex PCR; TCRdb keeps in-frame clones, though not all of them. In the table there are some 130,000 clones, 80% to 95% of which are singletons. On this clone itself: Its antigen is still unknown.

Trimming removed 4 bases from V and 4 bases from J; junction bases left unmatched: 5. The CDR3 is 14 amino acids. CDR1 is LGHDT, CDR2 YNNKEL, per germline (reference sequence). The V and J genes are TRBV3-1 (or the pseudogene TRBV3-2) and TRBJ2-7, with 9 bases fitting TRBD1. The sample was peripheral blood, taken on day 0 of AZD1222 vaccination. This receptor was obtained from an adult in good health. Here the CDR3 DNA reads TGTGCCAGCAGCCGTGGACAGGGGCTGTACGAGCAGTACTTC. Its protein is CASSRGQGLYEQYF.